Included here is one T cell receptor (beta chain) sequence, with context. Its cognate antigen has yet to be identified. No base quality information exists; no much larger clone differs at one position. This record comes from a study of blood T cells in healthy people across ages (dated by TCRdb to the mid-2010s). Turning to the overall study: In model experiments, template switching captured about one uniquely barcoded TCR beta cDNA molecule for every two T cells. The donors were split into four age groups: young (average around 15 years), middle-aged (about 40), aged (more than 60) and long-lived (82). Donors of different ages were randomly distributed across sequencing lanes to avoid experimental bias. Two additional independent replicas of 1 million unique cDNA reads from the same blood draw were analyzed for two donors (one aged 18 to 30 and one aged 80 or older). Using deep sequencing normalized with unique cDNA molecular identifiers, the study measured how TCR beta repertoire diversity changes with age. What the authors observed across the whole study: Observed TCR beta diversity per million T cells fell roughly linearly with age, and a significant reduction was already apparent by age roughly 40. Total diversity estimates from one million sequenced T cells were considered lower bounds and underestimates. Observed TCR beta diversity correlated strongly with the percentage of naive T cells measured by flow cytometry. Because profiling used bulk unsorted PBMCs, naive and antigen-experienced compartments could not be compared conclusively. Because the CMV infection status of the donors was unknown, age-related changes in expanded clonotypes may potentially have been confounded. Compared with the aged group, more naive CD4+ T cells, fewer expanded clones and increased TCR diversity were shown by the long-lived group, suggesting age selection.

The roughly 42 donors, aged about 6 to 90 years, were systemically healthy Caucasian individuals from Russia. Each donor gave approximately 10 milliliters of peripheral blood, collected into EDTA-treated Vacutainer tubes. Ficoll-Paque density-gradient centrifugation was used to isolate PBMCs, with at least 7 million per sample. Total RNA, at least 5 micrograms per sample, was extracted from PBMCs with Trizol reagent. For every donor, an aliquot of PBMCs went through flow cytometry to measure the percentages of naive CD45RAhigh/CD27high T cells. Library creation used 5' RACE. Sequencing took place on an Illumina HiSeq 2500. A second PCR of roughly 6 to 12 cycles was run with a J-beta primer mix and a sample-barcoded 5' primer. A template-switch 5' adaptor carrying 12 random nucleotides introduced a unique molecular identifier onto each TCR beta cDNA molecule. Each sample yielded at least 2.5 million CDR3-containing paired-end reads. All of the RNA was converted into first-strand cDNA using the Mint cDNA synthesis kit, with a TRBC-specific oligonucleotide serving as the primer. Following uracil-DNA glycosylase treatment, a first 18-cycle PCR with universal primers M1SS and BC2_uni_R was performed on all cDNA. Turning to the authors' computational methods: For normalization, 1 million high-quality reads, each with a distinct molecular identifier, were randomly selected from each sample. Instead of being binned into consensus sequences, reads that shared molecular identifiers were thrown out. CDR3 identification, clonotype clustering and error correction used MiTCR with a Q25 quality threshold and the strictest error-elimination algorithm. A nonparametric unseen species model with Euler transformation was used to estimate a lower bound on total TCR beta diversity. TCRdb reanalyzed the raw reads on its own, using fastp at Q25 for trimming and MiXCR for clone calling, and kept in-frame beta chains. A single entry per CDR3 protein holds the most common genes and DNA from its merged rows. Here the V and J calls rest on TCRdb's processing, not on the authors' analysis. In this sample the table shows roughly 1.4 million distinct CDR3 sequences, approximately 63% of which occur a single time. The ten largest clones take up roughly 6.3% of the sample.

Germline trimming: 9 bases from V, 7 bases from J; junction bases outside gene matches: 7. For CDR1 and CDR2, the germline V gene lists MNHNS and SASEGT. The CDR3 measures 13 amino acids from cysteine to phenylalanine. Only CDR3 DNA remains: 39 bases, in frame from the first base. The chain is made from TRBV6-1 and TRBJ1-5, with 9 bases aligning to TRBD1. The source of this sequence is a man younger than 30 in good health. Sequencing was carried out using blood. The CDR3 region reads CASEDRGAQPQHF. The nucleotides are TGTGCCAGTGAGGACAGGGGAGCCCAGCCCCAGCATTTT.